The clone carrying this T cell receptor beta chain was seen a single time. Its specificity is unknown. CDR1 and CDR2 (germline): MNHEY, SVGAGI. CDR3 length: 14 amino acids. The ends were cut back, 1 base at V and 8 bases at J, with 11 bases in the middle. Vbeta (60) and Jbeta (13) primers were used in the PCR. TCRdb keeps only in-frame clones here, not all; method: immunoSEQ multiplex PCR. The sample includes under 250,000 clones, roughly 85% of them seen just once. The data stem from a study of cytomegalovirus exposure and HLA in healthy donors. Findings and limits, study-wide: Accounts indicate the classifier identified cytomegalovirus status with strong specificity and sensitivity.

Unrecorded immune exposures were likely, despite nominal health at sampling. The specimen sequenced was PBMCs. This receptor was identified in a woman aged 45-59 years in good health and CMV-seronegative. The chain recombines TRBV6-5 with TRBJ1-4; D gene ambiguous. The CDR3 protein is CASSYWRTSEKLFF. The DNA for the CDR3 is TGTGCCAGCAGTTACTGGAGGACCTCGGAAAAACTGTTTTTT.